Sequencing of this TCR beta chain was carried out in a study of shared clonotypes between healthy human individuals. Findings of the study overall: Generally, estimated richness proved larger in naive subsets than it did in memory subsets.

The protocol was immunoSEQ multiplex PCR, while the TCRdb copy is restricted to in-frame clones and leaves out a portion. The sample yields some 2,100,000 clones, approximately 96% seen once. This CDR3 has 16 residues. Germline V lookup: CDR1 SNHLY, CDR2 FYNNEI. Trimming cost V 7 bases and J 2 bases, with 19 bases left between them. This clone was seen once. As yet, its antigen is unknown. The V call is TRBV2, the J call TRBJ2-3, with no clear D. The sample taken for sequencing was naive CD4+ T cells sorted from blood. As for subset: CD45RA+ positively selected. The sequence derives from a man aged 18 to 30 in good health. The CDR3 nucleotides are TGTGCCAGCATCAAGTCCCAGATAAGGACCACAGATACGCAGTATTTT. It translates to CASIKSQIRTTDTQYF.